A selection of T cell receptor beta chains follows, all from one sample in a study of blood T cell repertoires in COVID-19. Sequenced by immunoSEQ multiplex PCR; TCRdb stores in-frame clones only, minus some. The sample lists around 150,000 clones, about 84% occurring once. Source material: peripheral blood. All receptors derive from a human donor in a cohort sampled during active COVID-19. Each CDR3 is given with its conserved first and last residue. Each record gives: J gene, V gene, D gene, clone size, CDR3 DNA, CDR3 protein. The D gene is left open where the match is weak. Clone size, where shown, is once, few, many, or a class for clones that have expanded.

TRBJ2-5 TRBV7-2 NA NA TGTGCCAGCAGCTTAGTGTCTAGCTCGGAGACCCAGTACTTC CASSLVSSSETQYF
TRBJ2-5 TRBV11-2 NA NA TGTGCCAGCAGCTTAGGGGGAGCCGGATTGGAGACCCAGTACTTC CASSLGGAGLETQYF
TRBJ2-1 TRBV25-1 TRBD2 NA TGTGCCAGCAGTGAATGGCGAGCGGGGGGACACAATGAGCAGTTCTTC CASSEWRAGGHNEQFF
TRBJ2-3 TRBV11-3 TRBD1 NA TGTGCCAGCAGCACTCGACAGGGACCGCAGTATTTT CASSTRQGPQYF
TRBJ2-2 TRBV6-5 TRBD1 NA TGTGCCAGCAGCCGGACAGGGGTTATCACCGGGGAGCTGTTTTTT CASSRTGVITGELFF
TRBJ1-2 TRBV24-1 NA NA TGTGCCACCAGTGATTTGCTCGGGGGTTACACCTTC CATSDLLGGYTF
TRBJ1-2 TRBV20-1 TRBD1 NA TGCAGTGCTAGACGGACAGGAGGCTACACCTTC CSARRTGGYTF
TRBJ2-3 TRBV7-2 TRBD1 once TGTGCCAGCAGCCAGACAGGGTATAGCACAGATACGCAGTATTTT CASSQTGYSTDTQYF
TRBJ1-3 TRBV28 NA once TGTGCCAGCAGCCCAAGGGGGGGATTGATAGGAAACACCATATATTTT CASSPRGGLIGNTIYF
TRBJ2-7 TRBV28 NA once TGTGCCAGCAGTTTGGGCGGGCGCTTCGAGCAGTACTTC CASSLGGRFEQYF
TRBJ2-1 TRBV28 TRBD2 NA TGTGCCAGCAGTTTAGGACTAGCGGGGGATGAGCAGTTCTTC CASSLGLAGDEQFF
TRBJ2-3 TRBV19 NA NA TGTGCCAGTAGTATAGTCCCAGGCGGGGCGGATACGCAGTATTTT CASSIVPGGADTQYF
TRBJ2-7 TRBV11-2 NA NA TGTGCCAGCAGCTTAGATTCGGGACACTTTTCCTACGAGCAGTACTTC CASSLDSGHFSYEQYF
TRBJ2-6 TRBV6-5 NA NA TGTGCCAGCAGTTACCGGGGACTCTCTGGGGCCAACGTCCTGACTTTC CASSYRGLSGANVLTF
TRBJ2-1 TRBV19 TRBD2 NA TGTGCCAGTAGACTAGCGGGGGGGTACAATGAGCAGTTCTTC CASRLAGGYNEQFF
TRBJ2-2 TRBV6-6 NA NA TGTGCCACTATGACTTCCACCGGGGAGCTGTTTTTT CATMTSTGELFF
TRBJ1-2 TRBV11-2 TRBD1 NA TGTGCCAGCAGCTTAGGGACAGGGGGCCCTGGCTACACCTTC CASSLGTGGPGYTF
TRBJ2-5 TRBV30 TRBD2 NA TGTGCCTGGAGCCAACCTAGCGGGGGGGCAGAGACCCAGTACTTC CAWSQPSGGAETQYF
TRBJ1-1 TRBV9 TRBD1 NA TGTGCCAGCAGCGTAGGCGTGACAGGGAGGAGGACTGAAGCTTTCTTT CASSVGVTGRRTEAFF
TRBJ2-1 TRBV19 NA NA TGTGCCAGTTCGGTTGGTTCCTACAATGAGCAGTTCTTC CASSVGSYNEQFF
TRBJ2-2 TRBV9 NA NA TGTGCCAGCAGCGTAGGTGCGGACAGCCGCACCGGGGAGCTGTTTTTT CASSVGADSRTGELFF
TRBJ1-2 TRBV12-3/TRBV12-4 TRBD1 NA TGTGCCAGCAGTTTAGTACAGGGGGGAGGCTACACCTTC CASSLVQGGGYTF
TRBJ2-1 TRBV9 TRBD2 NA TGTGCCAGCAGCGTCGAGGCTAGCGGGGGTTACAATGAGCAGTTCTTC CASSVEASGGYNEQFF